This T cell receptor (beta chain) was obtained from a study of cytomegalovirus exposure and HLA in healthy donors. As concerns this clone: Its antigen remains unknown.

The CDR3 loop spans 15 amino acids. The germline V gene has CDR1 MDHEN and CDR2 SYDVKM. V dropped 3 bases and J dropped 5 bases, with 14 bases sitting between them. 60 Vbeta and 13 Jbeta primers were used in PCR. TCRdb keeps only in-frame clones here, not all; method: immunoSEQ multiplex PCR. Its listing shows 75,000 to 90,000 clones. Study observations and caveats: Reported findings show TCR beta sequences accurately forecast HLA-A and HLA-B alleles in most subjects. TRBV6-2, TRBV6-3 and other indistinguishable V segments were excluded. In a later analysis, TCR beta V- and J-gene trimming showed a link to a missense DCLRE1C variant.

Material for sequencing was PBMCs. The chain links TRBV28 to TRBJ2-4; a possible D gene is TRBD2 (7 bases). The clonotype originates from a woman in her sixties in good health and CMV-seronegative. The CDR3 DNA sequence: TGTGCCAGCAGTTTGAGGGGGGGGCGAGAAAACATTCAGTACTTC. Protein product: CASSLRGGRENIQYF.